Below, one T cell receptor beta chain is given with its context. This clone's antigen is unknown. One base away there is no much larger clone; base qualities are not given. This sample is drawn from a study of T cell changes during pregnancy in multiple sclerosis (dated by TCRdb to the late 2010s). For the wider study: Changes in the T cell repertoire over the course of pregnancy were examined in this study in women with multiple sclerosis.

CDR1 LNHDA and CDR2 SQIVND were looked up in the germline V gene (reference sequence). The CDR3 sequence holds 16 residues, the cysteine and phenylalanine included. The retained sequence is limited to the CDR3, 48 bases, with the frame set at the first base. Trimming at the junction amounts to 1 base on V and 3 bases on J, and the germline ends lie 14 bases apart. Receptors were amplified or captured by the immunoSEQ multiplex PCR assay. Here the immuneACCESS table is served through TCRdb, limited to in-frame sequences with V and J called. Missing clones are a known gap in these copies; in checked studies unresolved V genes cover under half, and the rest lacks a known reason. Counted in this sample were some 76,000 clones; approximately 91% of them appeared once. The biggest ten clones account for 0.29% of the sample.

Source: CD4+ T cells from peripheral blood mononuclear cells, taken after pregnancy. The sequence was collected from a female donor with multiple sclerosis, enrolled in a pregnancy study. The V and J genes are TRBV19 and TRBJ2-3; no confident D gene assignment can be made. The CDR3 has the sequence CASSIGASVSTDTQYF. Here is the DNA: TGTGCCAGTAGTATAGGAGCGTCTGTTAGTACAGATACGCAGTATTTT.